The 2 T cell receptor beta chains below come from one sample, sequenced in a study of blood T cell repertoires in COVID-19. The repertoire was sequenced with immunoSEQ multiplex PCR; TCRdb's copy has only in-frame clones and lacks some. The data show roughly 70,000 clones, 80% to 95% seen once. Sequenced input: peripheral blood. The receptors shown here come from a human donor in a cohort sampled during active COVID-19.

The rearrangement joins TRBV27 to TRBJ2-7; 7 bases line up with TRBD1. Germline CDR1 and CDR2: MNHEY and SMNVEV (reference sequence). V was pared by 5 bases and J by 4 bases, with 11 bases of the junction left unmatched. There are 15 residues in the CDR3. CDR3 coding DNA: TGTGCCAGCAGTCCAATCCACGGGACAGCTTACGAGCAGTACTTC. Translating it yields CASSPIHGTAYEQYF.

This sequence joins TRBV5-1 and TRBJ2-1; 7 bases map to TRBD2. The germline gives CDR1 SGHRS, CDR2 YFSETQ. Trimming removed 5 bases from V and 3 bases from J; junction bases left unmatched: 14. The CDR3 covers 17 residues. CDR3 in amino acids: CASRRSSGRIRYNEQFF. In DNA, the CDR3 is TGCGCCAGCAGAAGAAGTAGCGGGCGGATCCGCTACAATGAGCAGTTCTTC.